The next 24 T cell receptor beta chains were all read from a single sample in a study of blood T cells in healthy people across ages. Together with a sample-barcoded 5' primer, a J-beta primer mix was included in a second PCR lasting roughly 6 to 12 cycles. TCRdb called the 5' RACE reads again in MiXCR, with one record for every CDR3 protein. The sample lists around 800,000 distinct CDR3 sequences; about 42% were seen once. Sequenced: blood. The receptors were gathered from a man in his 60s in good health.

The table lists this clonotype with a few counts. The gene calls are TRBV12-3 or TRBV12-4 and TRBJ2-1; 11 bases line up with TRBD1. J was trimmed by 8 bases and V by 3 bases; bases with no gene match: 3. The CDR3 contains 14 residues. Here the CDR3 reads CASSLRTGGDEQFF. CDR3 DNA: TGTGCCAGCAGTTTGAGGACAGGGGGCGATGAGCAGTTCTTC.

The CDR3 protein is CASSQPGPSYEQYF. The DNA of the CDR3 is TGTGCCAGCTCACAACCGGGACCGAGCTACGAGCAGTACTTC. This chain links TRBV18 with TRBJ2-7; either TRBD1 or TRBD2 may fit D (5 bases each). This CDR3 is built from 14 residues. CDR1 is KGHSH, CDR2 LQKENI, per germline. V lost 4 bases and J lost 3, with 13 bases in between.

This clonotype was seen a few times. The CDR3 DNA reads TGCGCCAGCAGCCAAGAAGCCCCAGGGGGCAGGGGGACTTCACCCCTCCACTTT. It codes for CASSQEAPGGRGTSPLHF. The chain joins TRBV4-3 to TRBJ1-6, with TRBD1 matching over 8 bases. The CDR3 contains 18 residues. In germline, CDR1 is LGHNA, CDR2 YSLEER. J gave up 9 bases and V 0 bases, and 13 bases lay outside the gene matches.

This clonotype was seen only once. The junction does not match germline at one end; this may be a read error. This rearrangement joins TRBV14 to TRBJ1-2; no firm D call. Germline values: CDR1 SGHDN, CDR2 FVKESK. CDR3 length equals 16 residues. In DNA, the CDR3 is TGTGCCAGCAGCCAACGGCACCCCTCCCTAGACTATGACTACACCTTC. Translation: CASSQRHPSLDYDYTF.

The chain has TRBV15 and TRBJ2-5, with TRBD2 identical over 9 bases. CDR1 and CDR2 from the germline V gene are LNHNV and YYDKDF (reference sequence). CDR3 size: 15 residues. V shed 4 bases and J 4 bases; nucleotides not matched to a gene: 7. CDR3 bases: TGTGCCACCAGCACTTTAGCGGGAGTGGCAGAGACCCAGTACTTC. Translating gives CATSTLAGVAETQYF.

The V gene is TRBV4-3, the J gene TRBJ2-7, with TRBD2 matching over 11 bases. The length of the CDR3 is 15 residues. Germline CDR1 LGHNA, CDR2 YSLEER. V was pared by 3 bases and J by 7 bases, with 8 bases of the junction left unmatched. CDR3 protein: CASSQVLAGDNEQYF. The CDR3 DNA is TGCGCCAGCAGCCAGGTACTAGCGGGGGACAATGAGCAGTACTTC.

The rearrangement links TRBV11-2 to TRBJ2-1; D possibly corresponds to TRBD1 (5 bases). Germline V gene lookup returns CDR1 SGHAT and CDR2 FQNNGV. The CDR3 is 12 residues long. The germline V and J ends were trimmed by 5 bases and 9 bases, with 11 bases remaining between them. CDR3 sequence: CASSPTDIEQFF. CDR3 DNA: TGTGCCAGCAGCCCAACGGACATTGAGCAGTTCTTC.

This chain connects TRBV4-3 to TRBJ2-7; possible D gene TRBD1, 6 bases. The CDR3 runs to 15 residues. Trimming took off 2 bases at V and 5 bases at J, with 16 bases between the two ends. Germline values: CDR1 LGHNA, CDR2 YSLEER. The CDR3 protein is CASSQTSTGINEQYF. CDR3 coding DNA: TGCGCCAGCAGCCAAACTTCAACAGGGATCAACGAGCAGTACTTC.

As for this clonotype: Germline and junction disagree at one end, which may indicate a read error. The gene calls are TRBV28 and TRBJ1-4; D is possibly TRBD1 (6 bases). The CDR3 runs to 17 residues. CDR1 and CDR2 from the germline V gene are MDHEN and SYDVKM. Here the CDR3 DNA reads TGTGCCAGCAGTTCACCAACTTTGACAGGCACGAATGAAAAGCTGTTTTTT. Its translation is CASSSPTLTGTNEKLFF.

This chain joins TRBV11-2 and TRBJ2-5, with D uncertain. CDR1 is SGHAT and CDR2 is FQNNGV in the germline V gene. The CDR3 runs 13 residues. V lost 1 base to trimming and J lost 5 bases, with 8 bases between them. DNA of the CDR3: TGTGCCAGCAGCTTAGCTCTGGAGGAGACCCAGTACTTC. This codes for CASSLALEETQYF.

The chain is built from TRBV12-3 or TRBV12-4 and TRBJ1-1; D not certain. Trimming removed 1 base from V and 10 bases from J, with 7 bases in between. The CDR3 runs 11 residues. The CDR3 loop is CASSLGGRAFF. The CDR3 nucleotides are TGTGCCAGCAGTTTAGGTGGGAGAGCTTTCTTT.

The rearrangement joins TRBV6-5 to TRBJ1-5; D gene uncertain. Germline V gives CDR1 MNHEY, CDR2 SVGAGI. The CDR3 has 16 residues. Trimming cost V 0 bases and J 0 bases, with 9 bases left between them. The CDR3 bases are TGTGCCAGCAGTTACTCCGACCCAGTTAGCAATCAGCCCCAGCATTTT. Its translation is CASSYSDPVSNQPQHF.

This clonotype was counted only a few times. The rearrangement uses TRBV7-2 and TRBJ1-5, with TRBD1 identical over 7 bases. After removal of 5 bases from V and 9 bases from J, the junction contained 13 bases not matched to a gene. Germline CDR1 and CDR2: SGHTA and FQGNSA. CDR3 size: 15 residues. CDR3 in amino acids: CASSETGVGTRPQHF. CDR3 nucleotide sequence: TGTGCCAGCAGCGAAACAGGGGTAGGGACTCGGCCCCAGCATTTT.

V and J are TRBV20-1 and TRBJ2-5; the D call may be TRBD1 or TRBD2 (5 bases each). The better agreement between TRBJ2-7 and the DNA end casts doubt on the J call. Germline loops: CDR1 DFQATT, CDR2 SNEGSKA (reference sequence). The CDR3 covers 13 residues. For the CDR3, the DNA is TGCAGTGCCCCGGGACGGAGCTTCTACGAGCAGTACTTC. Its translation: CSAPGRSFYEQYF.

This clonotype was found many times. This chain connects TRBV29-1 to TRBJ2-7, with D hard to call. Trimming shortened V by 4 bases and J by 6 bases, and 16 bases separated the two germline ends. The length of the CDR3 is 13 residues. Germline V CDR1 and CDR2: SQVTM, ANQGSEA. The CDR3 DNA reads TGCAGCGTTGCCAAGTCCCACGCAGGCGAGCAGTACTTC. The encoded protein is CSVAKSHAGEQYF.

The chain joins TRBV4-3 to TRBJ1-4; D unclear. Germline V gene sequence: CDR1 LGHNA, CDR2 YSLEER. The CDR3 extends over 16 amino acids. The V end was cut by 0 bases, the J end by 5 bases, with 13 bases between. The CDR3 region has the DNA TGCGCCAGCAGCCAAGATTCAAGGGCGGAAAATGAAAAACTGTTTTTT. This codes for CASSQDSRAENEKLFF.

J is TRBJ1-1 and V is TRBV2, with unresolved D. Trimming took off 10 bases at V and 1 base at J, with 7 bases between the two ends. CDR3 length equals 11 residues. Germline V lookup: CDR1 SNHLY, CDR2 FYNNEI. In nucleotides, the CDR3 is TGTGCCACCTTTTCGAACACTGAAGCTTTCTTT. Amino acids: CATFSNTEAFF.

This clonotype was recorded once. The chain joins TRBV30 to TRBJ2-7; no reliable D call. V shed 4 bases and J shed 2 bases, with 12 bases lying between them. This CDR3 contains 13 residues. Per the germline V gene, CDR1 is GTSNPN and CDR2 is SVGIG (reference sequence). CDR3 DNA: TGTGCCTGGATGTACCCCGGAGCCTACGAGCAGTACTTC. Encoded protein: CAWMYPGAYEQYF. Complete variable domain (other parts from reference TRBV30 and TRBJ2-7): SQTIHQWPATLVQPVGSPLSLECTVEGTSNPNLYWYRQAAGRGLQLLFYSVGIGQISSEVPQNLSASRPQDRQFILSSKKLLLSDSGFYLCAWMYPGAYEQYFGPGTRLTVT.

The J gene is TRBJ2-5, the V gene TRBV7-2; the D gene could be TRBD1 or TRBD2 (5 bases each). The ends were cut back, 3 bases at V and 4 bases at J, with 9 bases in the middle. In germline, CDR1 is SGHTA, CDR2 FQGNSA. This CDR3 is built from 13 residues. Here the CDR3 reads CASSLGRVETQYF. In nucleotides, the CDR3 is TGTGCCAGCAGCTTGGGACGGGTAGAGACCCAGTACTTC.

The V call is TRBV20-1, the J call TRBJ1-1; D is perhaps TRBD1 (5 bases). This CDR3 spans 11 amino acids. Germline loops: CDR1 DFQATT, CDR2 SNEGSKA (reference sequence). This CDR3 reads CSGTANTEAFF. CDR3 bases: TGCAGCGGGACGGCGAACACTGAAGCTTTCTTT.

The rearrangement links TRBV29-1 to TRBJ1-4, with D uncertain. Per the germline V gene, CDR1 is SQVTM and CDR2 is ANQGSEA. This CDR3 comprises 10 residues. The CDR3 protein is CSVYNEKLFF. The CDR3 DNA reads TGCAGTGTTTATAATGAAAAACTGTTTTTT.

This chain joins TRBV5-1 and TRBJ2-3, with D possibly TRBD1 on 6 matching bases. The CDR3 runs to 15 residues. The V end lost 5 bases, the J end lost 0 bases, and 13 bases lay between the germline ends. Germline V gene sequence: CDR1 SGHRS, CDR2 YFSETQ. This CDR3 reads CASSQDSTSTDTQYF. In DNA form, the CDR3 reads TGCGCCAGCAGTCAGGACAGCACTAGCACAGATACGCAGTATTTT.

The chain recombines TRBV20-1 with TRBJ2-5, with a possible D match to TRBD2 (5 bases). The CDR3 contains 13 residues. The germline gives CDR1 DFQATT, CDR2 SNEGSKA (reference sequence). Trimming removed 5 bases at V and 0 bases at J, with 10 bases between. The CDR3 DNA is TGCAGTGCTGAAACTAGGTACCAAGAGACCCAGTACTTC. Translated, it gives CSAETRYQETQYF.

In regard to this clonotype: Just one base apart from a much larger clone, this may be a read error. CDR3 region: CSTRDLETQYF. CDR3 nucleotide sequence: TGCAGTACTAGAGATCTCGAGACCCAGTACTTC. The chain is built from TRBV20-1 and TRBJ2-4, with D possibly TRBD2 on 5 matching bases. The J call may be wrong; the DNA end is better matched by TRBJ2-5. CDR3 size: 11 residues. Germline CDR1 is DFQATT and CDR2 is SNEGSKA (reference sequence).